This is a list of T cell receptor beta chains from one sample in a study of blood T cells in healthy people across ages. TCRdb reanalysed the 5' RACE reads using MiXCR and keeps one entry per CDR3 protein. The table lists about 650,000 distinct CDR3 sequences, roughly 30% of them singletons. Sequences were obtained from blood. The origin of the receptors is an elderly woman in good health. CDR3s include the opening cysteine and the closing phenylalanine or tryptophan. The D gene is left open where the match is weak. The size of a clone is reported for some rows only, either as once, few or many, or as a class for expanded clones.

j_call | d_call | v_call | clone_size | cdr3_nt | cdr3_aa
TRBJ2-7 | TRBD1 | TRBV9 | many | TGTGCCAGCAGCCCGCGACAGGGTACTCCCTACGAGCAGTACTTC | CASSPRQGTPYEQYF
TRBJ2-3 | NA | TRBV5-6 | many | TGTGCCAGCAGCCCCTGGGGCGGGGTTTTGGATACGCAGTATTTT | CASSPWGGVLDTQYF
TRBJ2-3 | TRBD2 | TRBV27 | few | TGTGCCAGCAGGCGGGGGGCCGGCACAGATACGCAGTATTTT | CASRRGAGTDTQYF
TRBJ1-6 | NA | TRBV20-1 | many | TGCAGTGCTTCGAGGATATCCGTAGAACTCCTCCACTTT | CSASRISVELLHF
TRBJ2-1 | NA | TRBV15 | many | TGTGCCACCAGCAGAGTGGCCGACTACAATGAGCAGTTCTTC | CATSRVADYNEQFF
TRBJ1-4 | NA | TRBV12-3/TRBV12-4 | many | TGTGCCAGCACCCCGGGACACGATGAAAAACTGTTTTTT | CASTPGHDEKLFF
TRBJ1-1 | NA | TRBV11-2 | NA | TGTGCCAGCAGCTTAGATAACACTGAAGCTTCCTTT | CASSLDNTEASF
TRBJ2-5 | NA | TRBV6-5 | many | TGTGCCAGCAGTTGGACGGGGGCACTTCGGGGGACCCAGTACTTC | CASSWTGALRGTQYF
TRBJ1-5 | NA | TRBV20-1 | many | TGCAGTGCTAGAGGGACAGATACCTCCAATCAGCCCCAGCATTTT | CSARGTDTSNQPQHF
TRBJ1-1 | TRBD1 | TRBV6-5 | NA | TGTGCCAGCAGTTACTTTGGGACAGTGAACACTGAAGCTTTCTTT | CASSYFGTVNTEAFF
TRBJ2-3 | TRBD2 | TRBV3-1 | many | TGTGCCAGCAGCCAAGAACGGCCGTCTCGTCTAGCGGGGGACACAGATACGCAGTATTTT | CASSQERPSRLAGDTDTQYF
TRBJ2-3 | NA | TRBV10-3 | many | TGTGCCATCAGGGGGGCAGAGGATACGCAGTATTTT | CAIRGAEDTQYF
TRBJ2-3 | TRBD2 | TRBV6-1 | few | TGTGCCAGCAGGGGGTCTGGAGCGGGGGAGGTAGATACGCAGTATTTT | CASRGSGAGEVDTQYF
TRBJ1-2 | NA | TRBV20-1 | NA | TGCAGTGCCGCAAGGACCGGGGAAAATCATGGCTACACCTTC | CSAARTGENHGYTF
TRBJ1-5 | NA | TRBV6-5 | once | TGTGCCAGCAGTTACGACAGTAACCGCAATCAGCCCCAGCATTTT | CASSYDSNRNQPQHF
TRBJ2-3 | NA | TRBV9 | many | TGTGCCAGCAGCGCTATGAGCGGGGACAACACAGATACGCAGTATTTT | CASSAMSGDNTDTQYF
TRBJ2-5 | NA | TRBV9 | NA | TGTGCCAGCAGCGCGCAAACCTTGGGAGAGACCCAGTACTTC | CASSAQTLGETQYF
TRBJ1-2 | TRBD1 | TRBV7-3 | many | TGTGCCAGCAGCACATCAGGGGGCAACTATGGCTACACCTTC | CASSTSGGNYGYTF
TRBJ1-1 | TRBD1 | TRBV7-9 | few | TGTGCCAGCTTAAACGGAGGACAGGGAGGTGAAGCTTTCTTT | CASLNGGQGGEAFF
TRBJ2-3 | NA | TRBV7-2 | many | TGTGCCAGCAGCTTAGGGACAGATGGAGAGGGAGATACGCAGTATTTT | CASSLGTDGEGDTQYF
TRBJ2-5 | NA | TRBV7-8 | many | TGTGCCAGCAGCGCGCCGGGGTCCCAGGGAGAGACCCAGTACTTC | CASSAPGSQGETQYF
TRBJ2-5 | NA | TRBV7-8 | many | TGTGCCAGCAGCTTAGCGTCGTCAGAGACCCAGTACTTC | CASSLASSETQYF
TRBJ2-3 | NA | TRBV25-1 | many | TGTGCCAGCAGCCATGGACCTCGCACAGATACGCAGTATTTT | CASSHGPRTDTQYF
TRBJ2-1 | NA | TRBV5-1 | few | TGCGCCAGCAGTAAGGCTTCGAGGACACTCACTCCCAATGAGCAGTTCTTC | CASSKASRTLTPNEQFF
TRBJ1-5 | NA | TRBV6-1 | NA | TGTGCCAGCAGTGAAGAGAGACGTCAGCCCCAGCATTTT | CASSEERRQPQHF
TRBJ2-6 | NA | TRBV20-1 | many | TGCAGTGCTAGCATTAGGGTCCCTGGGGCCAACGTCCTGACTTTC | CSASIRVPGANVLTF
TRBJ2-1 | NA | TRBV6-4 | many | TGTGCCAGCAGTGATGGCACTTCGAGATACAATGAGCAGTTCTTC | CASSDGTSRYNEQFF
TRBJ1-6 | TRBD1 | TRBV6-2/TRBV6-3 | many | TGTGCCAGCAGTTACTCCCTGACAGGGAGGAATTCACCCCTCCACTTT | CASSYSLTGRNSPLHF
TRBJ2-4 | NA | TRBV5-1 | NA | TGCGCCAGCAGCCCTCTAATGGGAGGGGGACAGGCCATTCTAGCCAAAAACATTCAGTACTTC | CASSPLMGGGQAILAKNIQYF
TRBJ2-1 | TRBD2 | TRBV7-3 | NA | TGTGCCAGCAGCTCGGGACTAGCGGGGCAGGATGAGCAGTTCTTC | CASSSGLAGQDEQFF
TRBJ2-7 | TRBD2 | TRBV7-9 | NA | TGTGCCAGCAGCCCAGGAGGCAGCGGGGGGCTTAACCTCCACGAGCAGTACTTC | CASSPGGSGGLNLHEQYF
TRBJ1-3 | NA | TRBV3-1 | NA | TGTGCCAGCAGCCTCCCGACAGTTTCGGGAAACACCATATATTTT | CASSLPTVSGNTIYF
TRBJ2-1 | NA | TRBV4-3 | many | TGCGCCAGCAGCCAAGATTTTGGTGAGCAGTTCTTC | CASSQDFGEQFF
TRBJ1-5 | NA | TRBV29-1 | NA | TGCAGCGTCCCCAGTGAGGGCGGTGGCAATCAGCCCCAGCATTTT | CSVPSEGGGNQPQHF
TRBJ2-1 | TRBD2 | TRBV12-3/TRBV12-4 | many | TGTGCCAGCAGTTTAGCGGGGCGGGGGGGCGTGAATGAGCAGTTCTTC | CASSLAGRGGVNEQFF
TRBJ2-1 | TRBD1 | TRBV11-2 | many | TGTGCCAGCAGCTTAACGGGACAGTACAATGAGCAGTTCTTC | CASSLTGQYNEQFF
TRBJ1-5 | NA | TRBV6-1 | few | TGTGCCAGCAGTGAAGCTGGGCACAGGGGCAATCAGCCCCAGCATTTT | CASSEAGHRGNQPQHF
TRBJ2-7 | TRBD2 | TRBV20-1 | NA | TGCAGTGCTAGCCTCCGTAGCGGGGGGGCCGACGAGCAGTACTTC | CSASLRSGGADEQYF
TRBJ2-7 | TRBD2 | TRBV7-2 | NA | TGTGCCAGCAGCATCCCCCGGGCTAGCGGGGGGCACGAGCAGTACTTC | CASSIPRASGGHEQYF
TRBJ2-5 | NA | TRBV12-3/TRBV12-4 | many | TGTGCCAGCAGCATCTCCACCGCATCGGAGCAGTACTTC | CASSISTASEQYF
TRBJ2-7 | NA | TRBV12-3/TRBV12-4 | NA | TGTGCCAGCAGTTCCACCTGGGACCTCAAGGGAGCCTACGAGCAGTACTTC | CASSSTWDLKGAYEQYF
TRBJ1-5 | TRBD1 | TRBV28 | NA | TGTGCCAGCAGTGGAAGCGGGACAGGGGGAGGTCAGCCCCAGCATTTT | CASSGSGTGGGQPQHF
TRBJ2-1 | NA | TRBV20-1 | many | TGCAGTGCTAGTCCCCGGGATGAGCAGTTCTTC | CSASPRDEQFF
TRBJ2-7 | TRBD2 | TRBV5-1 | NA | TGCGCCAGCAGCTTGCGGGGGGACTACGAGCAGTACTTC | CASSLRGDYEQYF
TRBJ2-2 | TRBD1 | TRBV6-1 | few | TGTGCCAGCAGTGTCCGGGACAGGGGCACCGGGGAGCTGTTTTTT | CASSVRDRGTGELFF
TRBJ2-5 | NA | TRBV4-1 | NA | TGCGCCAGCAGCCATCCCGACGCAAGCGGTACCTTCCAAGAGACCCAGTACTTC | CASSHPDASGTFQETQYF
TRBJ1-4 | NA | TRBV6-5 | many | TGTGCCAGCAGTTACTCGAAGGGGGGGCGCGTCGGAAAACTGTTTTTT | CASSYSKGGRVGKLFF
TRBJ1-2 | NA | TRBV18 | many | TGTGCCAGCTCACCCACGGATTATGGCTACACCTTC | CASSPTDYGYTF
TRBJ2-3 | NA | TRBV6-6 | many | TGTGCCAGTCTAAGGGGGGGTGGAACAGATACGCAGTATTTT | CASLRGGGTDTQYF
TRBJ1-4 | TRBD1 | TRBV9 | NA | TGTGCCAGCAGCCGGGACAGGAGCTATGAAAAACTGTTTTTT | CASSRDRSYEKLFF
TRBJ1-2 | TRBD1 | TRBV27 | many | TGTGCCAGCAGTTTATCGACAGGGGTGGTCGGCTACACCTTC | CASSLSTGVVGYTF
TRBJ2-3 | NA | TRBV11-2 | NA | TGTGCCAGCAGCTCCTGGGCGGATTCGCAGTATTTT | CASSSWADSQYF
TRBJ1-1 | NA | TRBV7-9 | few | TGTGCCAGCAGCCATTATCCGGGCGTGAACACTGAAGCTTTCTTT | CASSHYPGVNTEAFF
TRBJ2-5 | TRBD1 | TRBV4-2 | many | TGTGCCAGCAGCCAAGAGGATCAGGGGGCCTTCCAAGAGACCCAGTACTTC | CASSQEDQGAFQETQYF
TRBJ2-5 | NA | TRBV6-5 | NA | TGTGCCAGCAGTTACTCCGGAACCCAGTACTTC | CASSYSGTQYF
TRBJ2-7 | NA | TRBV7-2 | many | TGTGCCAGCAGATTAGCAGCAAGCTACGAGCAGTACTTC | CASRLAASYEQYF
TRBJ2-3 | TRBD1 | TRBV20-1 | many | TGCAGTGCTATAAGCTGGACAGGGGGCACAGATACGCAGTATTTT | CSAISWTGGTDTQYF
TRBJ1-2 | NA | TRBV13 | NA | TGTACCAGCAGCTTGAACCCGGTTTATGGCTACACCTTC | CTSSLNPVYGYTF